These 8 T cell receptor beta chains originate from one sample sequenced in a study of pediatric ulcerative colitis. The protocol was immunoSEQ multiplex PCR, while the TCRdb copy is restricted to in-frame clones and leaves out a portion. Here the sample spans 15,000 or so clones, approximately 77% being singletons. During colonoscopy, one to two rectal pinch biopsies were collected. Material: gut tissue. The source is a boy between 10 and 17 years old who was a control in a study of pediatric ulcerative colitis.

V is TRBV30 and J is TRBJ2-7, with D unclear. CDR1 GTSNPN and CDR2 SVGIG come from the germline V gene (reference sequence). This CDR3 contains 11 residues. Deletions cut 5 bases from V and 0 bases from J, with 5 bases between. CDR3 protein: CAWQLSYEQYF. The DNA of the CDR3 is TGTGCCTGGCAGCTCTCCTACGAGCAGTACTTC.

This clone was counted only a few times. V usage is TRBV4-2 and J usage is TRBJ2-3; D might be TRBD2 (6 bases). This CDR3 contains 16 residues. CDR1 LGHNA and CDR2 YNFKEQ come from the germline V gene. Deletions cut 3 bases from V and 4 bases from J, with 17 bases between. The CDR3 DNA sequence: TGTGCCAGCAGCCACACTAGCTGGGGTAGATCAGATACGCAGTATTTT. Translated: CASSHTSWGRSDTQYF.

The V and J genes are TRBV4-1 and TRBJ1-4, with 10 bases fitting TRBD1. The length of the CDR3 is 15 residues. Trimming removed 3 bases from V and 5 bases from J; junction bases left unmatched: 3. CDR1 MGHRA and CDR2 YSYEKL come from the germline V gene. CDR3 DNA sequence: TGCGCCAGCAGCCACCCGGGACAGGGGAATGAAAAACTGTTTTTT. It specifies CASSHPGQGNEKLFF.

The chain is built from TRBV7-9 and TRBJ2-1; D gene unclear. This CDR3 contains 15 residues. V was pared by 5 bases and J by 0 bases, with 11 bases between. Germline loops: CDR1 SEHNR, CDR2 FQNEAQ (reference sequence). The CDR3 DNA sequence: TGTGCCAGCAGCCTACGGAAAAGCTCCTACAATGAGCAGTTCTTC. It is translated as CASSLRKSSYNEQFF.

The chain couples TRBV10-3 to TRBJ2-5, with D perhaps TRBD2 (5 bases). The CDR3 runs to 11 residues. Deletions cut 8 bases from V and 5 bases from J, with 9 bases between. Germline assignment: CDR1 ENHRY and CDR2 SYGVKD. The chain's CDR3 is CAIGGGETQYF. CDR3 coding DNA: TGTGCCATCGGAGGTGGGGAGACCCAGTACTTC.

The chain joins TRBV7-2 to TRBJ1-4, with D uncertain. CDR3 length: 14 residues. V was pared by 6 bases and J by 4 bases, with 12 bases between. Germline CDR1 is SGHTA and CDR2 is FQGNSA. The CDR3 region has the DNA TGTGCCAGCAGACCCGACACACTTAATGAAAAACTGTTTTTT. Its protein product is CASRPDTLNEKLFF. Drawing the rest from reference TRBV7-2 and TRBJ1-4, the complete variable domain is GAGVSQSPSNKVTEKGKDVELRCDPISGHTALYWYRQSLGQGLEFLIYFQGNSAPDKSGLPSDRFSAERTGGSVSTLTIQRTQQEDSAVYLCASRPDTLNEKLFFGSGTQLSVL.

In the case of this clone: The same CDR3 arises from other DNA sequences in this sample as well. The chain uses TRBV2 and TRBJ2-1; weak D call: TRBD1 (5 bases). This CDR3 has 14 amino acids. Germline CDR1 and CDR2: SNHLY and FYNNEI. Trimming shortened V by 2 bases and J by 3 bases, and 8 bases separated the two germline ends. CDR3 loop: CASSESGNYNEQFF. In nucleotides, the CDR3 is TGTGCCAGCAGTGAATCAGGGAACTACAATGAGCAGTTCTTC.

The V and J genes are TRBV11-3 and TRBJ2-3; tentatively, D is TRBD2 (6 bases). The CDR3 extends over 15 amino acids. The germline gives CDR1 SGHNT, CDR2 YENEEA. V was shortened by 0 bases and J by 1 base, with 8 bases between the two germline ends. For the CDR3, the DNA is TGTGCCAGCAGCTTAGACGCTAGCGGCACAGATACGCAGTATTTT. Its protein is CASSLDASGTDTQYF.